The source of this TCR beta chain is a study of vaccination effects on CD4 cells after COVID-19. Expansion with viral peptide pools was applied to antigen-specific CD4+ T cells by the ViraFEST assay prior to sequencing. After around nine days in culture, the CD4+ T cells were isolated. In the vaccine recipients, nucleocapsid antibodies were negative and there was no prior SARS-CoV-2 infection. Here immunoSEQ multiplex PCR was the method, and the copy in TCRdb shows in-frame clones only, minus some. Of tens of thousands of clones detected, roughly 74% appear once; the ten largest clones hold about 2.9%. After removal of 10 bases from V and 1 base from J, the junction contained 6 bases not matched to a gene. Germline CDR1 reads ENHRY; CDR2 reads SYGVKD. The CDR3 loop spans 14 amino acids. Notes on this clone: Its specificity is not known.

The J gene is TRBJ1-1, the V gene TRBV10-3; 10 nucleotides match TRBD1. The TCR was taken from a human donor who received a COVID-19 vaccine. The sample consisted of CD4+ T cells from PBMCs cultured with HCoV-NL63 spike peptides, taken before COVID-19 vaccination. The DNA for the CDR3 is TGTGCCACAGGGACAGGGGACGGGAACACTGAAGCTTTCTTT. Its protein product is CATGTGDGNTEAFF.